These 8 T cell receptor beta chains were all obtained from the same sample, sequenced in a study of T cells after posttransplantation cyclophosphamide. The table came from immunoSEQ multiplex PCR; TCRdb's copy has only in-frame clones and leaves some out. Among approximately 50,000 clones listed, 94% were seen once. The sequenced sample was PBMCs. Receptor source: a woman in her 30s in good health and a related stem cell transplant donor.

The chain links TRBV21-1 to TRBJ1-1. TRBV21-1 is flagged as a pseudogene. CDR3 length: 17 amino acids. This CDR3 reads CASSKKIVAGRHTEAFF. CDR3 coding DNA: TGTGCCAGCAGCAAAAAAATAGTGGCGGGACGTCACACTGAAGCTTTCTTT.

The chain joins TRBV5-4 to TRBJ2-7, with TRBD2 identical over 12 bases. This CDR3 comprises 15 residues. Losses at the gene ends were 4 bases for V and 3 bases for J; bases not matched to a gene: 5. Germline assignment: CDR1 SGHNT and CDR2 YYREEE (reference sequence). The CDR3 DNA is TGTGCCAGCAGCCACGGACTAGCGGGGAACTACGAGCAGTACTTC. Translated, it gives CASSHGLAGNYEQYF. The full variable domain, completed using reference TRBV5-4 and TRBJ2-7, is ETGVTQSPTHLIKTRGQQVTLRCSSQSGHNTVSWYQQALGQGPQFIFQYYREEENGRGNFPPRFSGLQFPNYSSELNVNALELDDSALYLCASSHGLAGNYEQYFGPGTRLTVT.

The J gene is TRBJ1-2, the V gene TRBV19; a possible D gene is TRBD1 (6 bases). The CDR3 totals 15 residues. V shed 2 bases and J shed 4 bases, with 14 bases lying between them. Germline V gives CDR1 LNHDA, CDR2 SQIVND (reference sequence). The CDR3 DNA is TGTGCCAGTAGTATAACACAGGGAGGGAGCTATGGCTACACCTTC. As protein: CASSITQGGSYGYTF.

This chain uses TRBV4-2 with TRBJ2-5, with 12 bases matching TRBD1. Germline V gene lookup returns CDR1 LGHNA and CDR2 YNFKEQ. V lost 5 bases to trimming and J lost 5 bases; unmatched junction nucleotides: 9. This CDR3 comprises 16 residues. CDR3 DNA sequence: TGTGCCAGCAGCTCATCCGGGACAGGGGGCGGGGAGACCCAGTACTTC. Protein product: CASSSSGTGGGETQYF.

V gene TRBV18 combines with J gene TRBJ2-3, with 8 bases fitting TRBD1. CDR3 length: 15 residues. The V gene's germline CDR1 is KGHSH and CDR2 LQKENI. Trimming removed 6 bases from V and 3 bases from J; junction bases left unmatched: 8. CDR3 sequence (DNA): TGTGCCAGCTCCCCAGGACAGGGTTTAACAGATACGCAGTATTTT. Translated, it gives CASSPGQGLTDTQYF. The full variable domain, with the rest looked up from reference TRBV18 and TRBJ2-3, is NAGVMQNPRHLVRRRGQEARLRCSPMKGHSHVYWYRQLPEEGLKFMVYLQKENIIDESGMPKERFSAEFPKEGPSILRIQQVVRGDSAAYFCASSPGQGLTDTQYFGPGTRLTVL.

This rearrangement joins TRBV7-2 to TRBJ1-3; no firm D call. V lost 2 bases, J lost 2 bases, and 10 bases lay in between. In germline, CDR1 is SGHTA, CDR2 FQGNSA. The CDR3 contains 15 residues. CDR3 region: CASSLSGQTGNTIYF. CDR3 DNA sequence: TGTGCCAGCAGCTTAAGCGGCCAGACTGGAAACACCATATATTTT.

The chain links TRBV29-1 to TRBJ1-2; 7 bases are shared with TRBD1. Trimming at V came to 7 bases and at J to 0 bases, leaving 5 bases not matched to a gene. Looked up from germline, CDR1 is SQVTM and CDR2 is ANQGSEA. The length of the CDR3 is 13 residues. The CDR3 bases are TGCAGCGCAGAACAGGGGTCTAACTATGGCTACACCTTC. Translated: CSAEQGSNYGYTF.

This chain joins TRBV11-2 and TRBJ2-3; 7 nucleotides agree with TRBD2. Germline V gene sequence: CDR1 SGHAT, CDR2 FQNNGV. CDR3 size: 15 residues. The J segment lost 6 bases and the V segment lost 5 bases, leaving 11 bases of the junction unmatched. The DNA of the CDR3 is TGTGCCAGCAGCCCACAGCGGGGCACCCGGGATACGCAGTATTTT. Protein sequence: CASSPQRGTRDTQYF.